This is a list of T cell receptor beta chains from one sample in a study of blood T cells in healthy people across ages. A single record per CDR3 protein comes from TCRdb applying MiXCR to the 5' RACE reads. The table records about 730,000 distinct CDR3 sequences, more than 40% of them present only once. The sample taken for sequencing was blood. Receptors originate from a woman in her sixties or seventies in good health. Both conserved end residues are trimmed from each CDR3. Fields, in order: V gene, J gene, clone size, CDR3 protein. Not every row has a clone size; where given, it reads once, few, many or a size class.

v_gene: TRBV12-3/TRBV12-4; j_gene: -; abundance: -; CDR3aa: ASKMTGVPYEQY
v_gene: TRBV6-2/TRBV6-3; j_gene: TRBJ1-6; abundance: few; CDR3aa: ASSSSARPLH
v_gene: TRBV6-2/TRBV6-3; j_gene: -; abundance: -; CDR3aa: AGSRELVHEQY
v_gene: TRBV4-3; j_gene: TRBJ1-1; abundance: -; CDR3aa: ASSQDIGGGLSEAF
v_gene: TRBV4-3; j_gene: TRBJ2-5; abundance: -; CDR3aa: ASSQGRTGETQY
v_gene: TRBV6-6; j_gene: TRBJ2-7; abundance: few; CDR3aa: ASMAGGGLYEQY
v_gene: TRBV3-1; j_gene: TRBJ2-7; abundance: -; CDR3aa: ASSQAPFRSSGGADPPEQY
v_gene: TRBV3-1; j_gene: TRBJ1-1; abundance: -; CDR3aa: ASSLNQGMLAEAF
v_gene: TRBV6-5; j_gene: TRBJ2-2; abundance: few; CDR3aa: ASKTRDRVVGELF
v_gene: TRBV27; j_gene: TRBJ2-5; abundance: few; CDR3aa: ASSLHRAAPEQY
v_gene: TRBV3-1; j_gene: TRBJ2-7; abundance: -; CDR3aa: ASSQDAPVPIPTYEQY
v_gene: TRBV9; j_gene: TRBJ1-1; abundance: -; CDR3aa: ASSVVRADENTEAF
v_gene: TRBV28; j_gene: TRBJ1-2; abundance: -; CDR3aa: ASGGGHGYT
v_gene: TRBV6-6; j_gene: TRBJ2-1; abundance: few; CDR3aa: ASSYPNPGTNEQF
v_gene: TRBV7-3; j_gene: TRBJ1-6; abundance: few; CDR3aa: ASSLRDRGNSPLH
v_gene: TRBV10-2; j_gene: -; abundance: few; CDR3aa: ASSEAEGWETQY
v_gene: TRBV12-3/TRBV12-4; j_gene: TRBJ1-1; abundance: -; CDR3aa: ASGGRPNTEAF
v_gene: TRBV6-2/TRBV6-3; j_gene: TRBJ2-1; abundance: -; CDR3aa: ASSDEGGWDEQF
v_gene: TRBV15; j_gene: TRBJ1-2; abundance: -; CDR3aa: ATSSGVDYGYT
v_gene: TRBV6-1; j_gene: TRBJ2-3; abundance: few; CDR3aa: ASRRGTSGGSTDTQY
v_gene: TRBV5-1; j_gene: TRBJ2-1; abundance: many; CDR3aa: ASSAASGRGNEQF
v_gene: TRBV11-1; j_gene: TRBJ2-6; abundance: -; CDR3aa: ASSLGGYNSGANVLT
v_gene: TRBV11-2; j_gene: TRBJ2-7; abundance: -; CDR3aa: ASSLAPPGGQGSIYEQY
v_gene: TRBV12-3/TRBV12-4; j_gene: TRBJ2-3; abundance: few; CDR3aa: ASIIGQGASDTQY
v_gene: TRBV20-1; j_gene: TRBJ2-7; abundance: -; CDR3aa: SASNEQY
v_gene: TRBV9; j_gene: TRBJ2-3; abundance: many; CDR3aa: ASSVGLAGITDTQY
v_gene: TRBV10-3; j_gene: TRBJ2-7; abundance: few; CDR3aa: AISGLADEQY
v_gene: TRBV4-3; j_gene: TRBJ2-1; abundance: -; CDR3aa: ASSQPRLAGVGEQF
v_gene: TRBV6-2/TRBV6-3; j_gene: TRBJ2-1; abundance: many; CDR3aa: ASSYGGHTDEQF
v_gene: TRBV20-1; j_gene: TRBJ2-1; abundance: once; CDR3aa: SAAGGGKGGLKEQF
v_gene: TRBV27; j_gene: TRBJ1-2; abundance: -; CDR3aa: ASSFRDRALSGGYT
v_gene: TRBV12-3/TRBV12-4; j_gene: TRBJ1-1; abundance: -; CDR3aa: ASTHPGRNTEAF
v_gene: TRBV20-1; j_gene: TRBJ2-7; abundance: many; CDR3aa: SARGNVREQY
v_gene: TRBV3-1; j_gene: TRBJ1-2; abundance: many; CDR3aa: ASSRADYGYT
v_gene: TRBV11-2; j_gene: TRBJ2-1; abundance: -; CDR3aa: ASSGKVDNEQF
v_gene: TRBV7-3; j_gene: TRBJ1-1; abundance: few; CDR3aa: ASSSGQLGTEAF
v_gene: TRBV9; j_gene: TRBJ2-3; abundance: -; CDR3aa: ASSASGTTTQY
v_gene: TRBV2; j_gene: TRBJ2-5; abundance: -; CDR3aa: ASSETGGQETQY
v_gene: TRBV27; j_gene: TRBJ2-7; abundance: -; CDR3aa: ATADRVRTEQY
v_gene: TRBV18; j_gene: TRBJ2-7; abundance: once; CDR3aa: ASSDSSAYEQY
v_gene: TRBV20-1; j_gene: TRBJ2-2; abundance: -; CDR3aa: SALWRENTGELF
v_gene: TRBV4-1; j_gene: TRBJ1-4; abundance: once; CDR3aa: ASSPSARSGEKLF
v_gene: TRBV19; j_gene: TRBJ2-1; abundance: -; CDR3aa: AGSPLTGNEQF
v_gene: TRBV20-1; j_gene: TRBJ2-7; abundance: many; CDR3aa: SATGTVSTYEQY
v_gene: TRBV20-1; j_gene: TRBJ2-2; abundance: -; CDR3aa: SVRTRHGELF
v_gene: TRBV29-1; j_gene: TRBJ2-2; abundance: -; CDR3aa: SVQTRAAGGPRTGELF
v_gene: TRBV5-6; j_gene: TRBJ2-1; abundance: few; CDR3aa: ASSFGLVFNEQF
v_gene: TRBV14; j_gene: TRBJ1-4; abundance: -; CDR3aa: ASSHPPGKLF
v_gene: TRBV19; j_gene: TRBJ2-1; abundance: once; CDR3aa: ASSIEDRGYNEQF
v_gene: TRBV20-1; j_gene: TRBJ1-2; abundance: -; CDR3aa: SARSPGRTDGYT
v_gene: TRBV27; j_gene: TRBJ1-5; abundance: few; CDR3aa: ATSTANQPQH
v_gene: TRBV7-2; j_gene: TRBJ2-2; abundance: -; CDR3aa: ASSATSGNTGELF
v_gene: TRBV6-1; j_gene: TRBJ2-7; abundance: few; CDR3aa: ASSETGDVNEQY
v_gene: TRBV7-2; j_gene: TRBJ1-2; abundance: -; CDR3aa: ASSPFGDYGYT
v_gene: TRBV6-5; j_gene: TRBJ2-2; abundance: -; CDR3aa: ASSRRVGELF
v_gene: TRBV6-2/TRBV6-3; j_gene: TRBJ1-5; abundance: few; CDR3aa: ASSYLGHQPQH
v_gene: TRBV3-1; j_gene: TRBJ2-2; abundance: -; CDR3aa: ASSQDSLAGSVAGELF